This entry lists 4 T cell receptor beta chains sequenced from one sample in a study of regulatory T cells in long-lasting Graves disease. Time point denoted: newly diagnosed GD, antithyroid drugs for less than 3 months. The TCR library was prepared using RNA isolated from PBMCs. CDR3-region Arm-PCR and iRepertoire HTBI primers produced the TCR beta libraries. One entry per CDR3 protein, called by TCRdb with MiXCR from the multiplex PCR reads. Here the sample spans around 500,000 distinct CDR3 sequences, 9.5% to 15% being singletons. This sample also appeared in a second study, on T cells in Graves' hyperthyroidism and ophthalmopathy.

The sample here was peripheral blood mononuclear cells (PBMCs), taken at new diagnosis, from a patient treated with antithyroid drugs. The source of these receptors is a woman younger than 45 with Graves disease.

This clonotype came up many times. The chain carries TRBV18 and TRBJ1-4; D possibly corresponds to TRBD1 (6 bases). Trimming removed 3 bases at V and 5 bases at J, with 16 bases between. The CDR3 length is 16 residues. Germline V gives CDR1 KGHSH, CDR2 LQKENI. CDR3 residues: CASSPQSTGENEKLFF. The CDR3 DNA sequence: TGTGCCAGCTCACCTCAATCGACAGGAGAGAATGAAAAACTGTTTTTT. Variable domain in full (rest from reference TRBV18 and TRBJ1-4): NAGVMQNPRHLVRRRGQEARLRCSPMKGHSHVYWYRQLPEEGLKFMVYLQKENIIDESGMPKERFSAEFPKEGPSILRIQQVVRGDSAAYFCASSPQSTGENEKLFFGSGTQLSVL.

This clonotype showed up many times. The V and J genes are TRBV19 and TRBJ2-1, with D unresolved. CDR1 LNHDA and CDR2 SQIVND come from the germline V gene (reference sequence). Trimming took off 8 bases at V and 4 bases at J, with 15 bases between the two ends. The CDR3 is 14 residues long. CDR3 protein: CASSTAIRYNEQFF. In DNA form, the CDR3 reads TGTGCCAGTTCTACCGCGATTAGGTACAATGAGCAGTTCTTC.

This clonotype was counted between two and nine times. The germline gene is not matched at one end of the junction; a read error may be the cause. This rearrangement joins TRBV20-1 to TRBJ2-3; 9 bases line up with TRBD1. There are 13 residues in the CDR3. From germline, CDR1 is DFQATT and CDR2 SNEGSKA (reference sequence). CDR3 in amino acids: CSASGTGWETEYF. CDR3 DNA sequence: TGCAGTGCTTCCGGGACAGGGTGGGAGACCGAGTACTTC.

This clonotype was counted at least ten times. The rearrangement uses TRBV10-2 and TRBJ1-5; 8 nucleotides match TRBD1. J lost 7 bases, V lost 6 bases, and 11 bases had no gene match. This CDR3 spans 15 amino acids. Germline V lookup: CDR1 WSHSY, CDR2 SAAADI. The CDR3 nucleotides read TGCGCCAGCAGCCTGGGACAGGTTGGATGGCAGCCCCAGCATTTT. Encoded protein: CASSLGQVGWQPQHF.